This T cell receptor (beta chain) was recovered during a study of T cells in Graves' hyperthyroidism and ophthalmopathy. Study-wide results and caveats: Most thyroid clonotypes with frequency above 0.001 were detected in blood.

TCR beta CDR3 regions were amplified from RNA transcripts. The primer set for the first-round RT-PCR of the TCR CDR3 was HTBI. One entry per CDR3 protein results from TCRdb running MiXCR on the multiplex PCR reads. The sample lists around 520,000 distinct CDR3 sequences; approximately 15% were seen once. At least ten counts were recorded for this clonotype. Its antigen is not known. It was considered stable Graves' hyperthyroidism when ophthalmopathy did not progress within 18 months. Source material for PBMCs was 10 ml fresh peripheral blood. The CDR3 runs 15 residues. After removal of 6 bases from V and 3 bases from J, the junction contained 5 bases not matched to a gene.

The sequence was obtained from a woman under 30 with Graves' hyperthyroidism. Sequenced input: blood. This chain connects TRBV12-3 or TRBV12-4 to TRBJ2-3, with 11 bases identical to TRBD2. Here the CDR3 DNA reads TGTGCCAGCAGGCCCGGGACTAGCGGTACAGATACGCAGTATTTT. As protein: CASRPGTSGTDTQYF.